A selection of T cell receptor beta chains follows, all from one sample in a study of blood T cell repertoires in COVID-19. Sequencing was performed with immunoSEQ multiplex PCR; in TCRdb, only in-frame clones are kept and a portion is missing. The table lists 100,000 to 150,000 clones, about 86% of them singletons. Sequences were obtained from PBMCs or T cells enriched from blood (not recorded which). These receptors were taken from a woman aged 45-65 years who had recovered from COVID-19. The conserved cysteine and the conserved F or W are not part of the CDR3 here. The order of the fields is J gene, V gene, clone size, CDR3 length, CDR3 protein. For some rows the clone size is stated as once, few or many, or as a class when expanded; others skip it.

j_gene: TRBJ1-2
v_gene: TRBV2
abundance: NA
len: 11
CDR3aa: ASSGHRDYGYT

j_gene: TRBJ2-2
v_gene: TRBV5-8
abundance: once
len: 14
CDR3aa: ASSHRGGAYTGELF

j_gene: TRBJ1-5
v_gene: TRBV10-1
abundance: NA
len: 12
CDR3aa: ASSAGQGNQPQH

j_gene: TRBJ1-2
v_gene: TRBV6-5
abundance: NA
len: 11
CDR3aa: ASSYMTGYGYT

j_gene: TRBJ2-1
v_gene: TRBV9
abundance: once
len: 10
CDR3aa: ASSASGGQQF

j_gene: TRBJ1-6
v_gene: TRBV2
abundance: NA
len: 13
CDR3aa: ASSQDRALNSPLH

j_gene: TRBJ2-3
v_gene: TRBV9
abundance: NA
len: 15
CDR3aa: ASSVLGTSTSTDTQY

j_gene: TRBJ2-1
v_gene: TRBV10-1
abundance: NA
len: 13
CDR3aa: ASSDGGGAYNEQF

j_gene: TRBJ2-7
v_gene: TRBV16
abundance: NA
len: 11
CDR3aa: ASSHGQYYEQY

j_gene: TRBJ1-4
v_gene: TRBV6-5
abundance: NA
len: 13
CDR3aa: ASSYTQGNFEKLF